These 2 T cell receptor beta chains originate from one sample sequenced in a study of blood T cell repertoires in COVID-19. Sequenced by immunoSEQ multiplex PCR; TCRdb stores in-frame clones only, minus some. This table has about 220,000 clones, approximately 81% appearing once. Input material: peripheral blood. The receptors stem from a woman over 75 with acute or convalescent COVID-19.

This clone was picked up a small number of times. The J gene is TRBJ1-1, the V gene TRBV6-5, with D possibly being TRBD1 (5 bases). Germline V gene lookup returns CDR1 MNHEY and CDR2 SVGAGI. V was clipped by 4 bases and J by 1 base, with 10 bases between them. This CDR3 comprises 14 residues. CDR3 sequence reads: CASSSTTGNTEAFF. The CDR3 nucleotides are TGTGCCAGCAGTTCCACAACAGGGAACACTGAAGCTTTCTTT.

CDR3 nucleotides: TGTGCCAGCAGCGCGGACAGGGGGAATGAGCAGTTCTTC. Its translation: CASSADRGNEQFF. The rearrangement joins TRBV9 to TRBJ2-1; the match to TRBD1 covers 10 bases. Looked up from germline, CDR1 is SGDLS and CDR2 is YYNGEE. The trim removed 3 bases at V and 7 bases at J, leaving 1 base unmatched. There are 13 residues in the CDR3.